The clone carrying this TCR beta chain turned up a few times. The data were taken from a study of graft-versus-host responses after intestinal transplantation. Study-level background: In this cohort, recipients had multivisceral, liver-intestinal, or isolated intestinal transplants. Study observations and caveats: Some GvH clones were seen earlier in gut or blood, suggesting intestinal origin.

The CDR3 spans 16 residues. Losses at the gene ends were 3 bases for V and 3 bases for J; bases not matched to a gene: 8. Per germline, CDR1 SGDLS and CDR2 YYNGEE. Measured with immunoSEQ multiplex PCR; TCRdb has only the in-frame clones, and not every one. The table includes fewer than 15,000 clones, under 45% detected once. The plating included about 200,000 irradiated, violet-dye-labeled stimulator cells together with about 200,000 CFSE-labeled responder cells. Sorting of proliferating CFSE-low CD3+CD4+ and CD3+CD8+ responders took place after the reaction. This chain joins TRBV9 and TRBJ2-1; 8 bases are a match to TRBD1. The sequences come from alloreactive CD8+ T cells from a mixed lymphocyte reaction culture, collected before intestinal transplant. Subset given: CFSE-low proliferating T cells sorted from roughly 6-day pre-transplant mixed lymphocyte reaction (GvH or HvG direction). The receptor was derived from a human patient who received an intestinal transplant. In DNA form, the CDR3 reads TGTGCCAGCAGCGCTGAAAGGACAGGGCTCTACAATGAGCAGTTCTTC. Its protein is CASSAERTGLYNEQFF.